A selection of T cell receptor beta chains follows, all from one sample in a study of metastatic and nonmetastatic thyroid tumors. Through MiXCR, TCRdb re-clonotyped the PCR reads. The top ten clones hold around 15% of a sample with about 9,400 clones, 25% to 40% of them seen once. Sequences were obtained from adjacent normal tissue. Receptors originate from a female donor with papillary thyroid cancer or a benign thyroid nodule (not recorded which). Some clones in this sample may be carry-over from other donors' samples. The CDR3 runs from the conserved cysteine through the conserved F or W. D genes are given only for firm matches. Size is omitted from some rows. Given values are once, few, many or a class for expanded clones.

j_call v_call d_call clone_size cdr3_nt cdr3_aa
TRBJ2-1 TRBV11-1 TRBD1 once TGTGCCAGCAGACGGACAGGGGCTTTCTACAATGAGCAGTTCTTC CASRRTGAFYNEQFF
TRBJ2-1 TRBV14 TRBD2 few TGTGCCAGCAGCCAAGACCTACGACTAGCGGGAAGTAATGAGCAGTTCTTC CASSQDLRLAGSNEQFF
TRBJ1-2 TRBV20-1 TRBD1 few TGCAGTGCTAAGGGGGGACAGGGAGACGGCTACACCTTC CSAKGGQGDGYTF
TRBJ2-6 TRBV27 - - TGTGCCAGCAGTCCGACCCGGGCCAACGTCCTGACTTTC CASSPTRANVLTF
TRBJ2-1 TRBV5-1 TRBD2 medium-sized TGCGCCAGCAGCTTGGCCGGGACTAACTACAATGAGCAGTTCTTC CASSLAGTNYNEQFF
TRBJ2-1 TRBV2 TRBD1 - TGTGCCAGCAGCCCGAGCCAGGGGGTGGATGAGCAGTTCTTC CASSPSQGVDEQFF
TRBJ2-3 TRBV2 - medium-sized TGTGCCAGCAGTGATTCGCCCAACCCCACAGATACGCAGTATTTT CASSDSPNPTDTQYF
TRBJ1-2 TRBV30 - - TGTGCCGGCAGGGTGGGGGTAACGTTCGGCTACACCTTC CAGRVGVTFGYTF
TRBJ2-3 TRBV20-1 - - TGCAGTGCCCAACAGGTGGTAGATACGCAGTATTTT CSAQQVVDTQYF
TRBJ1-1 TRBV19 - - TGTGCCAGTCGCCCGCGGGACGGGGGTACGGTGGACACTCAAGCTTTCTTT CASRPRDGGTVDTQAFF
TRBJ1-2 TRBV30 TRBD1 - TGTGCCCTACGACAGGGGAACTATGGCTACACCTTC CALRQGNYGYTF
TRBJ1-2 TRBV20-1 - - TGCAGTGCTCACCGGGACCAGATCCAGAAGGGCTACACCTTC CSAHRDQIQKGYTF
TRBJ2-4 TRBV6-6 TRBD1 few TGTGCCAGCAGTTACTCGCGGACAGGGGATCAGTACTTC CASSYSRTGDQYF
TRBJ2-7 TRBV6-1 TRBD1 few TGTGCCAGCAGCGGTGTTCCCGGGACAGTAGGCTACGAGCAGTACTTC CASSGVPGTVGYEQYF
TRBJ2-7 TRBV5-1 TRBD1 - TGCGCCAGCAGCTTGGTACAGGGGTTCTCCTACGAGCAGTACTTC CASSLVQGFSYEQYF
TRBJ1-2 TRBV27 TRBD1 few TGTGCCAGCAGGTTCCCGGGACAGGGGCATGGCTACACCTTC CASRFPGQGHGYTF
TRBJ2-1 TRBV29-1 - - TGCAGCGTTGCCGGGACATGGGGCCTCTCCTACAATGAGCAGTTCTTC CSVAGTWGLSYNEQFF
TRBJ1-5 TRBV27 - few TGTGCCAGCAGTTTCAAGGCAGGGGGCAATCAGCCCCAGCATTTT CASSFKAGGNQPQHF
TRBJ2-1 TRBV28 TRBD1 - TGTGCCAGCAGTACGATAGCACCGGGACAGGGGGACTACAATGAGCAGTTCTTC CASSTIAPGQGDYNEQFF
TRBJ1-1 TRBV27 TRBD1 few TGTGCCAGCAGTTTACCGGGACAGGGGAACACTGAAGCTTTCTTT CASSLPGQGNTEAFF
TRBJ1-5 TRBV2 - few TGTGTCAGCATTGGGGGGGACAATCAGCCCCAGCATTTT CVSIGGDNQPQHF
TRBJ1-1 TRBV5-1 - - TGCGCCAGCAGCTTGAGGGGGAGGACTAACACTGAAGCTTTCTTT CASSLRGRTNTEAFF
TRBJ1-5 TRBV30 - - TGTGCCTGGAGCCCCAGAGGGGGAGATTATAGCAATCAGCCCCAGCATTTT CAWSPRGGDYSNQPQHF
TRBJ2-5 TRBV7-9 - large TGTGCCAGCCGGGGGATTGGGGAGACCCAGTACTTC CASRGIGETQYF
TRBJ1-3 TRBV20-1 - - TGCAGTGCTTCAACTGGAAACACCATATATTTT CSASTGNTIYF
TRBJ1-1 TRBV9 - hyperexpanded TGTGCCAGCAGCGTAGGAGGAGTTAGGACTGAAGCTTTCTTT CASSVGGVRTEAFF
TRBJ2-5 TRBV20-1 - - TGCAGTGCTAGAGGGGCCCTCGAGGATGGCTTAGCGCGGGAGTACTTC CSARGALEDGLAREYF
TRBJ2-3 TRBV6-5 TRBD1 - TGTGCCAGCACCTTCTCGAGACAGGGGCCTAGCACAGATACGAAGTATTTT CASTFSRQGPSTDTKYF
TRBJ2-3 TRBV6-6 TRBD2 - TGTGCCAGCAGTTACAACGCCATAGGACTAGCGGGACAGTATTTT CASSYNAIGLAGQYF
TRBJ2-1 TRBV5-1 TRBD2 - TGCGCCAGCAGCTTGGCCCCAGCGGGGGGACACAATGAGCAGTTCTTC CASSLAPAGGHNEQFF
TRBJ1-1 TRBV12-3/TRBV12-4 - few TGTGCCAGCAGTTTATACCCCGGTACGGTGGAAGCTTTCTTT CASSLYPGTVEAFF
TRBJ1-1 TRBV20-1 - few TGCAGTGCTAGAGGCGAGATTTGGGCTTTCTTT CSARGEIWAFF
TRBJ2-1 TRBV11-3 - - TGTGCCAGCAGCTTAGGGGGGACTTACAATGAGCAGTTCTTC CASSLGGTYNEQFF
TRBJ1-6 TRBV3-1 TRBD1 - TGTGCCAGCAGCCAGCGACAGGGGGAAGCCTATAATTCACCCCTCCACTTT CASSQRQGEAYNSPLHF
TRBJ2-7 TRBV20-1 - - TGCAGTGCCCCGAGACAGGGACTAGAGGGCGAGCAGTACTTC CSAPRQGLEGEQYF
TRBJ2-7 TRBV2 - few TGTGCCAGCACCGGCAAGGCCGAGCAGTACTTC CASTGKAEQYF
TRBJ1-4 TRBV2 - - TGTGCCAGCAGTGCGGGAAGGGGTGAAAAACTGTTTTTT CASSAGRGEKLFF
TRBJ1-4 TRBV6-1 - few TGTGCCAGCAGGGTTTCGGGGATTATAGGTGAAAAACTGTTTTTT CASRVSGIIGEKLFF
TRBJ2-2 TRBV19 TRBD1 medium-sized TGTGCCAGTAAAGGGGGCTCCGGGGAGCTGTTTTTT CASKGGSGELFF
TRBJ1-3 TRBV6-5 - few TGTGCCAGCAGTTACAGCGTGACCTCTGGAAACACCATATATTTT CASSYSVTSGNTIYF